The sequence of this TCR beta chain was determined in a study of tumor-infiltrating lymphocytes in primary liver carcinoma. Study-level results: Present in all five tumor regions were only about 8-25% of the top clones.

Notes on this clonotype: Its antigen is unidentified. The conserved closing phenylalanine or tryptophan is absent in this CDR3, likely reflecting a read error.

Joint extraction of RNA and DNA used roughly 18-34 mg of bulk tissue that was unsorted. Resection treated the patients' primary liver carcinoma. The study enrolled treatment-naive patients with chronic HBV infection. Tumor samples all exceeded 75% viable tumor cells. With 1 base removed from V and 6 bases from J, the gap between germline ends came to 12 bases. The CDR3 loop spans 14 amino acids. Germline V lookup: CDR1 SGHNT, CDR2 YENEEA. With a constant-region primer, TCR beta cDNA was made from approximately 450 ng of total RNA. The TCR beta library was amplified through three nested multiplex PCR rounds in a modified ARM-PCR procedure. A C-beta reverse primer was combined with TRBV1-TRBV30 forward primers in the first two PCR rounds, and each round had around 11 cycles. Each CDR3 protein is one row after TCRdb ran MiXCR on the multiplex PCR reads. The sample records 100,000 or so distinct CDR3 sequences, roughly 69% being singletons.

Material for sequencing was liver tumor tissue from sampling region 5. Sample subset: tumor region T5, tumor centre. The V call is TRBV11-3, the J call TRBJ1-2, with a weak D call TRBD1 (5 bases). The source is a woman aged 60 to 75 with primary liver carcinoma and hepatitis B virus infection. CDR3 in DNA: TGTGCCAGCAGCTTAGCGACAGTCCTTGATGGCTACACCTTG. This gives the protein CASSLATVLDGYTL.